Listed below are T cell receptor beta chains from one sample, sequenced in a study of blood T cell repertoires in COVID-19. Here immunoSEQ multiplex PCR was the method, and the copy in TCRdb shows in-frame clones only, minus some. The sample shows 200,000 to 250,000 clones, 88% of them seen only once. The sequenced sample was peripheral blood. These TCRs come from an elderly man with acute or convalescent COVID-19. CDR3s include the opening cysteine and the closing phenylalanine or tryptophan. D genes are given only for firm matches. Part of the rows lack a size; the others show once, few, many or a class for expanded clones.

abundance | j_gene | v_gene | d_gene | CDR3aa | CDR3nt
- | TRBJ2-6 | TRBV5-1 | TRBD2 | CASSPGLAGAGANVLTF | TGCGCCAGCAGCCCGGGACTAGCGGGAGCTGGGGCCAACGTCCTGACTTTC
- | TRBJ1-5 | TRBV7-9 | TRBD1 | CASSKTGGGNQPQHF | TGTGCCAGCAGCAAGACAGGGGGGGGCAATCAGCCCCAGCATTTT
- | TRBJ1-1 | TRBV5-1 | - | CASSLDRPPAGAFF | TGCGCCAGCAGCTTGGACAGGCCTCCAGCAGGAGCTTTCTTT
- | TRBJ2-5 | TRBV18 | TRBD1 | CASSTGGSGVSKETQYF | TGTGCCAGCTCAACAGGGGGTTCGGGCGTTTCCAAAGAGACCCAGTACTTC
- | TRBJ1-2 | TRBV2 | - | CASRLISGNRLYGYTF | TGTGCCAGCAGATTAATCAGCGGAAACCGACTTTATGGCTACACCTTC
- | TRBJ2-3 | TRBV4-2 | - | CASSQEPGTPNTDTQYF | TGTGCCAGCAGCCAAGAACCCGGGACTCCAAACACAGATACGCAGTATTTT
- | TRBJ2-1 | TRBV7-2 | TRBD2 | CASSAILAGIYNEQFF | TGTGCCAGCAGCGCCATACTAGCGGGAATCTACAATGAGCAGTTCTTC
- | TRBJ1-1 | TRBV12-3/TRBV12-4 | - | CASSSLVALEAFF | TGTGCCAGCAGTTCCCTGGTCGCGCTGGAGGCTTTCTTT
- | TRBJ2-6 | TRBV7-8 | - | CASSLSPPGAGANVLTF | TGTGCCAGCAGCTTATCTCCTCCGGGGGCTGGGGCCAACGTCCTGACTTTC
- | TRBJ1-6 | TRBV19 | - | CASSAGLLGGSYNSPLHF | TGTGCCAGTAGTGCAGGACTTCTTGGCGGGTCCTATAATTCACCCCTCCACTTT
- | TRBJ1-2 | TRBV7-9 | - | CASSYGGLSYGYTF | TGTGCCAGCAGCTACGGAGGTTTGAGCTATGGCTACACCTTC
few | TRBJ1-6 | TRBV7-2 | - | CASSQAAGGSPLHF | TGTGCCAGCAGCCAAGCGGCGGGGGGCTCACCCCTCCACTTT
- | TRBJ2-7 | TRBV27 | TRBD1 | CASSLRPGQLEQYF | TGTGCCAGCAGTTTAAGACCGGGACAGCTCGAGCAGTACTTC
once | TRBJ1-6 | TRBV2 | TRBD1 | CASTGTERNSPLHF | TGTGCCAGCACCGGGACAGAAAGAAATTCACCCCTCCACTTT
few | TRBJ1-2 | TRBV28 | - | CASSPYYGYTF | TGTGCCAGCAGTCCCTATTATGGCTACACCTTC
- | TRBJ1-2 | TRBV24-1 | TRBD1 | CATSTSGQGSRGYTF | TGTGCCACCAGCACCTCTGGACAGGGCTCTCGCGGCTACACCTTC
- | TRBJ2-7 | TRBV28 | TRBD2 | CASRVLGWNSGGGEQYF | TGTGCCAGCAGGGTGTTGGGGTGGAATAGCGGGGGAGGGGAGCAGTACTTC
- | TRBJ1-5 | TRBV7-8 | - | CASSWTSGSGQPQHF | TGTGCCAGCAGCTGGACATCGGGTTCTGGTCAGCCCCAGCATTTT
- | TRBJ2-7 | TRBV6-5 | - | CASTLWGGSYEQYF | TGTGCCAGCACCCTCTGGGGAGGCTCCTACGAGCAGTACTTC
- | TRBJ2-2 | TRBV7-3 | - | CASSLNRNTGELFF | TGTGCCAGCAGCTTAAACAGAAACACCGGGGAGCTGTTTTTT
few | TRBJ2-7 | TRBV7-3 | TRBD1 | CASSLPGQSSYEQYF | TGTGCCAGCAGCTTGCCGGGACAGAGCTCCTACGAGCAGTACTTC
- | TRBJ1-3 | TRBV15 | - | CATSRAGSGNTIYF | TGTGCCACCAGCAGAGCAGGCTCTGGAAACACCATATATTTT
- | TRBJ2-2 | TRBV9 | - | CASSVSGGANTGELFF | TGTGCCAGCAGCGTGTCGGGGGGCGCGAACACCGGGGAGCTGTTTTTT
- | TRBJ1-2 | TRBV19 | TRBD1 | CASTWDRAYGYTF | TGTGCCAGTACCTGGGACAGGGCGTATGGCTACACCTTC
medium-sized | TRBJ2-7 | TRBV19 | - | CASSITSTRGEQYF | TGTGCCAGTAGTATTACTAGCACCCGGGGCGAGCAGTACTTC
- | TRBJ1-2 | TRBV10-3 | TRBD1 | CAISDYTGVSGYTF | TGTGCCATCAGTGACTATACAGGGGTCTCTGGCTACACCTTC
- | TRBJ2-3 | TRBV6-2/TRBV6-3 | TRBD1 | CASSYSRDRGQYTQYF | TGTGCCAGCAGTTACTCCCGGGACAGGGGTCAATATACGCAGTATTTT
- | TRBJ2-7 | TRBV4-2 | TRBD2 | CASSQEEGLGTYEQYF | TGTGCCAGCAGCCAAGAGGAGGGACTAGGGACCTACGAGCAGTACTTC
- | TRBJ1-2 | TRBV27 | - | CASAMRGSFTSYTF | TGTGCCAGCGCCATGCGGGGATCCTTTACAAGCTACACCTTC
- | TRBJ2-7 | TRBV28 | TRBD1 | CASLGGQGDSRSYEQYF | TGTGCCAGTCTGGGGGGACAGGGGGATTCTCGGTCCTACGAGCAGTACTTC
- | TRBJ1-4 | TRBV4-1 | - | CASSLGGRGREKLFF | TGCGCCAGCAGCCTTGGCGGACGGGGGAGGGAAAAACTGTTTTTT
- | TRBJ1-4 | TRBV3-1/TRBV3-2 | - | CASSLRGGGEKLFF | TGTGCCAGCAGCCTCAGGGGCGGTGGTGAAAAACTGTTTTTT
- | TRBJ2-7 | TRBV19 | TRBD1 | CASSIGTGEEYEQYF | TGTGCCAGTAGTATAGGAACAGGGGAAGAATACGAGCAGTACTTC
- | TRBJ1-2 | TRBV28 | TRBD1 | CASSSLGTGVGYTF | TGTGCCAGCAGTTCTCTGGGGACAGGGGTGGGCTACACCTTC
- | TRBJ1-2 | TRBV2 | - | CASKPREQGIVGYTF | TGTGCCAGCAAGCCTCGGGAACAGGGAATTGTTGGCTACACCTTC
- | TRBJ2-7 | TRBV5-7 | TRBD1 | CASSLSRDSACEQYF | TGTGCCAGCAGCTTAAGTAGGGACAGCGCTTGCGAGCAGTACTTC
- | TRBJ1-1 | TRBV14 | TRBD1 | CASSQTQGAAFF | TGTGCCAGCAGCCAGACACAGGGGGCAGCTTTCTTT
- | TRBJ2-1 | TRBV3-1/TRBV3-2 | - | CASSQAVEQFF | TGTGCCAGCAGCCAAGCGGTTGAGCAGTTCTTC
- | TRBJ1-4 | TRBV4-1 | - | CASRIQGNEKLFF | TGCGCCAGCAGAATCCAGGGGAACGAAAAACTGTTTTTT
- | TRBJ1-5 | TRBV2 | TRBD1 | CASSALQGFQPQHF | TGTGCCAGCAGTGCCCTACAGGGGTTTCAGCCCCAGCATTTT
- | TRBJ2-1 | TRBV6-5 | - | CASSYKGGVYEQFF | TGTGCCAGCAGTTACAAGGGCGGGGTCTATGAGCAGTTCTTC
- | TRBJ2-5 | TRBV12-3/TRBV12-4 | - | CASSLDIQETQYF | TGTGCCAGCAGTTTGGACATCCAAGAGACCCAGTACTTC
many | TRBJ1-2 | TRBV6-6 | TRBD1 | CASSYSTGEGYTF | TGTGCCAGCAGTTATTCCACAGGGGAAGGCTACACCTTC
- | TRBJ1-2 | TRBV5-4 | - | CASSLEVGALNYGYTF | TGTGCCAGCAGCTTGGAGGTTGGGGCTCTAAACTATGGCTACACCTTC
- | TRBJ2-7 | TRBV7-9 | TRBD1 | CASSSEGQGNEQYF | TGTGCCAGCAGCTCAGAGGGACAGGGCAACGAGCAGTACTTC
- | TRBJ2-2 | TRBV18 | - | CASSPVSEGGELFF | TGTGCCAGCTCACCGGTGAGCGAAGGCGGGGAGCTGTTTTTT